This T cell receptor (beta chain) was obtained from a study of T cells in Graves' hyperthyroidism and ophthalmopathy (dated by TCRdb to about 2019). The study in broad terms: Peripheral blood was collected at initial diagnosis, before any treatment. A discovery cohort of about a hundred patients, about 43 with Graves' ophthalmopathy and roughly 59 with stable Graves' hyperthyroidism, was used to find distinguishing TCR V-J signatures. Prospective prediction of ophthalmopathy was tested in an independent validation cohort consisting of about 20 hyperthyroidism patients and some 16 patients who later progressed to ophthalmopathy. The 75 to 100 discovery patients were divided at random into training and test sets in a 7:3 ratio. In addition, the study compared T-cell repertoires in thyroid tissue and in blood from five or six Graves' hyperthyroidism patients. After blood sampling, hyperthyroidism patients were treated with methimazole at a starting dose of 30 mg daily, and ophthalmopathy patients were treated with high-dose intravenous methylprednisolone. The paper describes TCR Vbeta CDR3 sequencing of roughly 130 peripheral blood samples, made up of 40 to 45 ophthalmopathy patients, approximately 73 hyperthyroidism patients and roughly 17 progressor patients. Here is what the overall study found, with its caveats: Sample size was not statistically predetermined, and investigators were not blinded to group allocation. Blood samples also contained most of the expanded thyroid clonotypes (frequency above 0.001), which suggests that blood repertoires may reflect thyroid immune responses. In validation, the model predicted progression to ophthalmopathy with approximately 71% sensitivity and approximately 72% specificity, a median of 6.5 months before onset. In cross-validation, a model built on a 13 V-J signature told ophthalmopathy apart from stable hyperthyroidism with 85% to 90% sensitivity and roughly 82% specificity, and in testing the same model reached 80%/75%.

Amplification of TCR beta CDR3 regions was carried out from RNA transcripts. For the first round of RT-PCR on the TCR CDR3, the HTBI primer set was used together with the Qiagen OneStep RT-PCR kit. The libraries were constructed in a second round of multiplex PCR and then size-selected and purified. Paired-end sequencing of the libraries was performed with 100 bp reads on an Illumina HiSeq2000. Regarding the original processing steps: SOAPnuke was used to process the raw data, removing reads that contained adapters or uncalled bases, had a mean Phred below 15, or lacked an exact match to the constant primer or identifier. COPE v1.2.5 was used to merge high-quality paired reads, and clonotypes were defined as unique nucleotide sequences. MiTCR v1.1 was used to align clonotypes to the IMGT TRBV, TRBD and TRBJ reference segments. The analysis included only V-J combinations with a frequency above 0.0001, which together covered over 98% of the repertoires. A TCS score was defined as the ratio of F50 (clonal expansion) to E x V (chaos), with BLOSUM62-based TCRdist applied between CDR3 peptides within each V-J. Welch's t-statistics and random forest reduced 500 to 650 V-J features to 10 to 15, which were used in a naive Bayes classifier (R e1071). The public reads were reanalyzed by TCRdb: fastp trimming at Q25, MiXCR alignment, in-frame beta chains only. Identical CDR3 proteins give one entry, which carries the most common genes and DNA. Here the V and J calls rest on TCRdb's processing, not on the authors' analysis. Across this sample there are approximately 420,000 distinct CDR3 sequences, with about 15% seen only once. The ten largest make up 32% of the sample.

CDR1 and CDR2, looked up from the germline V gene (reference sequence), are LGHDT and YNNKEL. The CDR3 starts with the cysteine, ends with the phenylalanine, and has 11 residues. The read is trimmed to its CDR3 DNA, 33 bases read in frame from base 1. The V and J ends are trimmed by 4 bases and 8 bases, leaving 8 bases between them. The table lists this clonotype with many counts. No antigen is known for it. Base quality data are lacking; no much larger clone is found one base away. Graves' hyperthyroidism was defined as stable when no progression to ophthalmopathy occurred over 18 months of follow-up. Hyperthyroidism patients were aged 18 to 65 years and newly diagnosed, with disease duration of less than 2 months. The study excluded patients with uncontrolled infections, other autoimmune diseases, pregnancy or lactation. Diagnoses were established on the basis of clinical symptoms, serum thyroxine and TRAb, thyroid ultrasound, and orbital computed tomography. PBMCs were separated from roughly 9.6 ml of fresh peripheral blood using Ficoll-Paque density gradient centrifugation. Trizol reagent was used to extract total RNA, and RNA quality was then checked on an Agilent 2100 Bioanalyzer.

The chain is encoded by TRBV3-1 joined to TRBJ1-2; confidence is insufficient to name the D gene. The sample comprised blood. This receptor was identified in a woman aged 25 to 39 with Graves' hyperthyroidism. The bases are TGTGCCAGCAGCCGTTTGACGGGCTACACCTTC. The encoded protein is CASSRLTGYTF.